This entry lists 30 T cell receptor beta chains sequenced from one sample in a study of CD8+ T cells in alopecia areata. Treatment denoted: oral pan-JAK inhibitor, 5-10 mg twice daily. Following extraction, RNA underwent reverse transcription to cDNA, which served as the sequencing template. The method was immunoSEQ multiplex PCR; TCRdb's version includes in-frame clones alone and lacks a portion of them. The table shows fewer than 350,000 clones, with 58% occurring only once. The sample consisted of CD4+ T cells sorted from blood, taken at week 24, from a patient treated with tofacitinib. These TCRs come from a human donor with alopecia areata.

This clone was counted only a few times. This chain links TRBV10-3 with TRBJ2-1; tentative D call: TRBD1 (6 bases). This CDR3 has 13 residues. The germline gives CDR1 ENHRY, CDR2 SYGVKD. Deletions cut 9 bases from V and 5 bases from J, with 14 bases between. The CDR3 spells CAIPPGQNNEQFF. CDR3 nucleotides: TGTGCCATTCCACCCGGACAGAACAATGAGCAGTTCTTC.

V usage is TRBV5-1 and J usage is TRBJ2-2, with no clear D. The CDR3 loop spans 14 amino acids. Germline values: CDR1 SGHRS, CDR2 YFSETQ. Trimming removed 6 bases at V and 6 bases at J, with 15 bases between. This CDR3 reads CASKPQFSPGELFF. DNA of the CDR3: TGCGCCAGCAAACCCCAGTTTTCGCCCGGGGAGCTGTTTTTT.

The J gene is TRBJ1-2, the V gene TRBV28; D is undetermined. V lost 7 bases to trimming and J lost 10 bases, with 13 bases between them. CDR1 and CDR2 from the germline V gene are MDHEN and SYDVKM. The CDR3 covers 11 residues. In DNA form, the CDR3 reads TGTGCCAGCACCCAGCACGGGGACTACACCTTC. Translated, it gives CASTQHGDYTF.

The gene calls are TRBV2 and TRBJ2-5; 7 positions match TRBD2. After removal of 8 bases from V and 4 bases from J, the junction contained 4 bases not matched to a gene. This CDR3 is built from 12 residues. Germline V gives CDR1 SNHLY, CDR2 FYNNEI. The chain's CDR3 is CASGGGGETQYF. In nucleotides, the CDR3 is TGTGCCAGCGGCGGGGGTGGAGAGACCCAGTACTTC.

As to this clone: Mismatch with germline at one junction end may stem from a read error. Here the CDR3 DNA reads TGTGCCGGCAGAATATGGGGGGCCATCACAGATACGCAGTATTTT. Its protein is CAGRIWGAITDTQYF. This chain joins TRBV6-5 and TRBJ2-3; TRBD1 or TRBD2 may be the D gene (6 bases each). Germline assignment: CDR1 MNHEY and CDR2 SVGAGI. The CDR3 is made up of 15 amino acids.

Details on this clone: A read error may account for a junction end that differs from germline. The CDR3 nucleotides read TGTGCCACCAGCCCCCGGGAGGACAGGCTCCGGTTT. Translating it yields CATSPREDRLRF. V is TRBV15 and J is TRBJ1-4; 7 nucleotides line up with TRBD1. Germline CDR1 LNHNV, CDR2 YYDKDF (reference sequence). The CDR3 is made up of 12 amino acids. Full variable domain (outside the CDR3, taken from reference TRBV15 and TRBJ1-4): DAMVIQNPRYQVTQFGKPVTLSCSQTLNHNVMYWYQQKSSQAPKLLFHYYDKDFNNEADTPDNFQSRRPNTSFCFLDIRSPGLGDTAMYLCATSPREDRLRFGSGTQLSVL.

This chain uses TRBV30 with TRBJ2-3; D is perhaps TRBD1 (6 bases). Germline-derived CDR1 and CDR2 are GTSNPN and SVGIG (reference sequence). This CDR3 is built from 16 residues. V lost 4 bases and J 6 bases, leaving 23 bases between the germline ends. CDR3 coding DNA: TGTGCCTGGATCCCATTAAGGGGGTGGGCCGGTGATACGCAGTATTTT. It yields the protein CAWIPLRGWAGDTQYF.

The chain couples TRBV18 to TRBJ2-3, with D perhaps matching TRBD1 (6 bases). The CDR3 sequence is 16 residues long. Trimming removed 6 bases from V and 2 bases from J, with 18 bases in between. From germline, CDR1 is KGHSH and CDR2 LQKENI. The CDR3 nucleotides read TGTGCCAGCTCCCCAGGGGCCGCAGACCCCACAGATACGCAGTATTTT. It yields the protein CASSPGAADPTDTQYF.

Regarding this clone: The same CDR3 also results from other DNA sequences found in this sample. This chain uses TRBV30 with TRBJ2-4; D remains ambiguous. V lost 0 bases to trimming and J lost 6 bases, with 12 bases between them. The CDR3 runs to 14 residues. Germline V gives CDR1 GTSNPN, CDR2 SVGIG (reference sequence). CDR3 sequence reads: CAWSVQGGVNIQYF. In DNA form, the CDR3 reads TGTGCCTGGAGTGTTCAAGGTGGGGTAAACATTCAGTACTTC. Full variable domain (outside the CDR3, taken from reference TRBV30 and TRBJ2-4): SQTIHQWPATLVQPVGSPLSLECTVEGTSNPNLYWYRQAAGRGLQLLFYSVGIGQISSEVPQNLSASRPQDRQFILSSKKLLLSDSGFYLCAWSVQGGVNIQYFGAGTRLSVL.

This chain uses TRBV4-1 with TRBJ1-3; D remains unclear. The V and J ends lost 0 bases and 0 bases respectively, with 9 bases between them. Germline V gives CDR1 MGHRA, CDR2 YSYEKL. The CDR3 is 16 amino acids. CDR3 region: CASSQEDSYSGNTIYF. The CDR3 DNA is TGCGCCAGCAGCCAAGAGGATTCATACTCTGGAAACACCATATATTTT.

The chain joins TRBV10-3 to TRBJ2-3; 8 bases agree with TRBD2. J was trimmed by 0 bases and V by 9 bases; bases with no gene match: 8. The CDR3 spans 15 residues. Germline V gene sequence: CDR1 ENHRY, CDR2 SYGVKD. CDR3 loop: CAIKPQRGSTDTQYF. The CDR3 DNA reads TGTGCCATTAAACCCCAGCGGGGGAGCACAGATACGCAGTATTTT.

V gene TRBV7-9 combines with J gene TRBJ2-7, with D uncertain. This CDR3 has 11 amino acids. Looked up from germline, CDR1 is SEHNR and CDR2 is FQNEAQ (reference sequence). Trimming cost V 5 bases and J 4 bases, with 6 bases left between them. The CDR3 coding sequence is TGTGCCAGCAGCCCCGGTTACGAGCAGTACTTC. Its translation is CASSPGYEQYF.

The J gene is TRBJ1-6, the V gene TRBV29-1; tentative D call: TRBD1 (5 bases). Trimming shortened V by 0 bases and J by 7 bases, and 10 bases separated the two germline ends. This CDR3 has 14 residues. Germline V gene lookup returns CDR1 SQVTM and CDR2 ANQGSEA. CDR3 nucleotides: TGCAGCGTTGAAGATCAGGGCAAGAATTCACCCCTCCACTTT. Its protein is CSVEDQGKNSPLHF.

The chain has TRBV5-1 and TRBJ1-2, with 9 bases fitting TRBD1. CDR3 length: 15 amino acids. Germline V gene data show CDR1 as SGHRS and CDR2 as YFSETQ. Trimming took 0 bases from V and 2 from J; bases not matched to a gene: 2. The CDR3 DNA reads as TGCGCCAGCAGCTTGGACGGACAGGGGAACTATGGCTACACCTTC. Amino acids: CASSLDGQGNYGYTF.

This clone was seen a single time. CDR3 residues: CASSQRMMNTEAFF. DNA for the CDR3: TGCGCCAGCAGCCAAAGGATGATGAACACTGAAGCTTTCTTT. The gene calls are TRBV4-3 and TRBJ1-1; D call uncertain. V gave up 2 bases and J gave up 0 bases, with 7 bases separating them. CDR3 length: 14 amino acids. CDR1 and CDR2 from the germline V gene are LGHNA and YSLEER.

This chain joins TRBV9 and TRBJ2-3, with D possibly being TRBD2 (6 bases). The germline gives CDR1 SGDLS, CDR2 YYNGEE. V lost 3 bases and J lost 0, with 17 bases in between. The CDR3 loop spans 17 amino acids. CDR3 loop: CASSADVGLPSTDTQYF. For the CDR3, the DNA is TGTGCCAGCAGCGCCGATGTGGGACTTCCTAGCACAGATACGCAGTATTTT.

This clone has a handful of counts. The CDR3 reads CASSFERKDREQFF. CDR3 bases: TGTGCCAGCAGCTTCGAGAGAAAGGACCGTGAGCAGTTCTTC. The chain couples TRBV7-3 to TRBJ2-1; no definite D call. Trimming removed 3 bases at V and 9 bases at J, with 15 bases between. Germline CDR1 reads SGHTA; CDR2 reads FQGTGA. The CDR3 runs 14 residues. The full variable domain, with the rest looked up from reference TRBV7-3 and TRBJ2-1, is GAGVSQTPSNKVTEKGKYVELRCDPISGHTALYWYRQSLGQGPEFLIYFQGTGAADDSGLPNDRFFAVRPEGSVSTLKIQRTERGDSAVYLCASSFERKDREQFFGPGTRLTVL.

This chain uses TRBV7-2 with TRBJ1-3; TRBD1 matches at 9 bases. Germline V CDR1 and CDR2: SGHTA, FQGNSA. The CDR3 runs 17 residues. Trimming cost V 0 bases and J 0 bases; bases outside gene matches: 3. DNA for the CDR3: TGTGCCAGCAGCTTAGCGGGACAGGGTGACTCTGGAAACACCATATATTTT. As protein: CASSLAGQGDSGNTIYF.

This clone appeared a few times. The chain carries TRBV28 and TRBJ2-5; D might be TRBD2 (6 bases). The CDR3 has 13 residues. Looked up from germline, CDR1 is MDHEN and CDR2 is SYDVKM. V lost 3 bases to trimming and J lost 4 bases, with 9 bases between them. The CDR3, as DNA: TGTGCCAGCAGTTTCGGAGGGTTAGAGACCCAGTACTTC. This translates into CASSFGGLETQYF.

Here the CDR3 reads CAWSLLAGQETQYF. The CDR3 region has the DNA TGTGCCTGGAGTCTCCTAGCGGGGCAAGAGACCCAGTACTTC. The J gene is TRBJ2-5, the V gene TRBV30, with TRBD2 matching 9 bases. J gave up 2 bases and V 2 bases, and 3 bases lay outside the gene matches. The CDR3 contains 14 residues. The germline V gene has CDR1 GTSNPN and CDR2 SVGIG (reference sequence).

The genes are TRBV9 and TRBJ1-2; no reliable D call. From germline, CDR1 is SGDLS and CDR2 YYNGEE. The CDR3 is 14 amino acids. V was shortened by 2 bases and J by 3 bases, with 11 bases between the two germline ends. CDR3 DNA: TGTGCCAGCAGCGTTCAAGGGAGTGACTATGGCTACACCTTC. Translation gives CASSVQGSDYGYTF.

This clone has more than one count but fewer than ten. The V call is TRBV10-3, the J call TRBJ2-5; 7 nucleotides agree with TRBD2. This CDR3 has 14 amino acids. V lost 10 bases and J lost 2; bases outside the gene matches: 10. In germline, CDR1 is ENHRY, CDR2 SYGVKD. The CDR3 sequence: CATATGGGQETQYF. Here the CDR3 DNA reads TGTGCCACCGCGACGGGCGGGGGTCAAGAGACCCAGTACTTC.

This chain links TRBV30 with TRBJ1-2; TRBD1 might be the D (5 bases). The CDR3 is 15 amino acids. From germline, CDR1 is GTSNPN and CDR2 SVGIG (reference sequence). V lost 0 bases and J lost 5, with 16 bases in between. The CDR3 sequence: CAWSVWGPGLYGYTF. CDR3 bases: TGTGCCTGGAGTGTATGGGGCCCGGGCTTATATGGCTACACCTTC.

V is TRBV25-1 and J is TRBJ2-5; D is possibly TRBD1 (5 bases). Germline V lookup: CDR1 MGHDK, CDR2 SYGVNS. The CDR3 has 15 amino acids. The V and J ends lost 4 bases and 2 bases respectively, with 14 bases between them. CDR3 residues: CASSATTDLQETQYF. The CDR3 DNA follows: TGTGCCAGCAGTGCAACGACAGACCTTCAAGAGACCCAGTACTTC.

This chain joins TRBV9 and TRBJ2-1; TRBD2 is a possible D gene (6 bases). Germline lookup yields CDR1 SGDLS and CDR2 YYNGEE. The CDR3 consists of 15 residues. V lost 0 bases to trimming and J lost 5 bases, with 12 bases between them. The CDR3 spells CASSVDRGLNNEQFF. The CDR3 DNA reads as TGTGCCAGCAGCGTAGATAGGGGACTTAACAATGAGCAGTTCTTC.

This sequence joins TRBV27 and TRBJ2-5, with unresolved D. The CDR3 runs 14 residues. V lost 6 bases and J lost 5, with 16 bases in between. Per the germline V gene, CDR1 is MNHEY and CDR2 is SMNVEV (reference sequence). The CDR3 bases are TGTGCCAGCAGACCTTACCAGGAAAAGGAGACCCAGTACTTC. This gives the protein CASRPYQEKETQYF.

In DNA form, the CDR3 reads TGTGCCAGCAGTGAATCCTACAGGGGCTACGAGCAGTACTTC. It encodes CASSESYRGYEQYF. The rearrangement uses TRBV25-1 and TRBJ2-7; 7 nucleotides match TRBD1. The trim removed 1 base at V and 3 bases at J, leaving 3 bases unmatched. The germline V gene encodes CDR1 MGHDK and CDR2 SYGVNS. The CDR3 totals 14 residues.

This CDR3 is CASSPGDRDQPQHF. CDR3 sequence (DNA): TGTGCCAGCAGCCCGGGGGACAGGGATCAGCCCCAGCATTTT. This chain uses TRBV7-8 with TRBJ1-5, with TRBD1 identical over 9 bases. Germline CDR1 reads SGHVS; CDR2 reads FQNEAQ. Germline trimming cut 5 bases from V and 5 bases from J; bases unmatched to any gene: 4. This CDR3 contains 14 residues.

The J gene is TRBJ1-1, the V gene TRBV9; 12 bases fit TRBD1. The CDR3 length is 17 residues. Germline CDR1 and CDR2: SGDLS and YYNGEE. The J segment lost 0 bases and the V segment lost 3 bases, leaving 6 bases of the junction unmatched. The CDR3 sequence: CASSATGQGAMNTEAFF. In DNA form, the CDR3 reads TGTGCCAGCAGCGCAACGGGACAGGGGGCTATGAACACTGAAGCTTTCTTT.

The chain carries TRBV29-1 and TRBJ2-5; 12 bases agree with TRBD2. Germline lookup yields CDR1 SQVTM and CDR2 ANQGSEA. Unmatched junction bases numbered 4, after V lost 7 bases and J lost 4 bases. The CDR3 length is 13 residues. The CDR3 nucleotides are TGCAGCGAGACTAGCGGGGGAGCAGAGACCCAGTACTTC. This encodes CSETSGGAETQYF.